The TCR beta chain described here comes from a study of identical twins. General study points: Memory repertoires lacked the insertion deficit that abundant cord blood beta clonotypes showed.

Template switching (which added a universal primer site) was used, and cDNA carried unique molecular identifiers. MiXCR, run by TCRdb on the 5' RACE reads, gives a single entry per CDR3 protein. The sample includes fewer than 450,000 distinct CDR3 sequences, 9% of them seen just once. The CDR3 loop spans 15 amino acids. The germline V and J ends were trimmed by 0 bases and 0 bases, with 9 bases remaining between them. Germline V gene sequence: CDR1 SGHKS, CDR2 YYEKEE (reference sequence). As concerns this clonotype: The antigen remains unidentified.

The gene calls are TRBV5-5 and TRBJ1-1; D gene ambiguous. Sequenced: naive T cells sorted from blood. This receptor was obtained from a woman between 50 and 59 years old in good health. CDR3 region: CASSLVWDLNTEAFF. In DNA form, the CDR3 reads TGTGCCAGCAGCTTGGTTTGGGATCTGAACACTGAAGCTTTCTTT.